This is a list of T cell receptor beta chains from one sample in a study of CD8 T cells in Susac syndrome. From the immunoSEQ multiplex PCR reads, TCRdb called clonotypes with MiXCR, one entry per CDR3 protein. The sample yields some 180,000 distinct CDR3 sequences, just under 95% seen once. Material: CD4+ T cells from PBMCs. These receptors came from a human donor with Susac syndrome. The CDR3 runs from the conserved cysteine through the conserved F or W. Each record gives: CDR3 length, D gene, clone size, J gene, V gene, CDR3 DNA, CDR3 protein. The D gene is left open where the match is weak. Not all rows give a size; the values are once, few, many and, for expanded clones, a class.

len: 13
d_gene: TRBD1
abundance: -
j_gene: TRBJ1-2
v_gene: TRBV20-1
CDR3nt: TGCAGTGCTGCAACAGGGGAGTATGATGGCTACACCTTC
CDR3aa: CSAATGEYDGYTF

len: 15
d_gene: -
abundance: -
j_gene: TRBJ2-1
v_gene: TRBV7-9
CDR3nt: TGTGCCAGCAGCTTAACCAACAGACTGTACAATGAGCAGTTCTTC
CDR3aa: CASSLTNRLYNEQFF

len: 13
d_gene: -
abundance: -
j_gene: TRBJ1-5
v_gene: TRBV7-2
CDR3nt: TGTGCCAGCAGCTTCGGTGCCAATCAGCCCCAGCATTTT
CDR3aa: CASSFGANQPQHF

len: 17
d_gene: TRBD2
abundance: -
j_gene: TRBJ2-5
v_gene: TRBV4-2
CDR3nt: TGTGCCAGCAGCCAAGGTTCTAGCGGGGGGCCGGGGGAGACCCAGTACTTC
CDR3aa: CASSQGSSGGPGETQYF

len: 13
d_gene: -
abundance: -
j_gene: TRBJ2-7
v_gene: TRBV20-1
CDR3nt: TGCAGTGCTAGAGGGGACGGAACCTACGAGCAGTACTTC
CDR3aa: CSARGDGTYEQYF

len: 15
d_gene: TRBD2
abundance: -
j_gene: TRBJ2-7
v_gene: TRBV7-2
CDR3nt: TGTGCCAGCAGCGTAATAGCGGGGAATACCTACGAGCAGTACTTC
CDR3aa: CASSVIAGNTYEQYF

len: 11
d_gene: TRBD1
abundance: -
j_gene: TRBJ1-5
v_gene: TRBV30
CDR3nt: TGTGCCTGGGGGGACAGCAATACCCAGCATTTT
CDR3aa: CAWGDSNTQHF

len: 13
d_gene: -
abundance: once
j_gene: TRBJ1-1
v_gene: TRBV5-1
CDR3nt: TGCGCCAGCAGCGCCGGGACCACCACTGAAGCTTTCTTT
CDR3aa: CASSAGTTTEAFF

len: 13
d_gene: TRBD1
abundance: -
j_gene: TRBJ1-5
v_gene: TRBV19
CDR3nt: TGTGCCAGTTCCCATACAGGGGAACAGCCCCAGCATTTT
CDR3aa: CASSHTGEQPQHF

len: 15
d_gene: TRBD2
abundance: -
j_gene: TRBJ2-1
v_gene: TRBV11-2
CDR3nt: TGTGCCAGCAGCTTAGATACTAGCGGGGTACGAGAGCAGTTCTTC
CDR3aa: CASSLDTSGVREQFF

len: 15
d_gene: TRBD1
abundance: -
j_gene: TRBJ2-1
v_gene: TRBV9
CDR3nt: TGTGCCAGCAGCGTAGGACAGGGGGTAAACAATGAGCAGTTCTTC
CDR3aa: CASSVGQGVNNEQFF

len: 14
d_gene: -
abundance: once
j_gene: TRBJ1-1
v_gene: TRBV18
CDR3nt: TGTGCCAGCTCATCCTCCGTGTACGAGACTGAAGCTTTCTTT
CDR3aa: CASSSSVYETEAFF

len: 16
d_gene: -
abundance: -
j_gene: TRBJ2-7
v_gene: TRBV21-1
CDR3nt: TGTGCCAGCAGCAAAGAACTGGGGGACGGCTCCTACGAGCAGTACTTC
CDR3aa: CASSKELGDGSYEQYF

len: 18
d_gene: TRBD2
abundance: -
j_gene: TRBJ2-1
v_gene: TRBV20-1
CDR3nt: TGCAGTGCTAGACAATTTCGCGTAGCGGGAGCAACATACAATGAGCAGTTCTTC
CDR3aa: CSARQFRVAGATYNEQFF

len: 17
d_gene: TRBD2
abundance: -
j_gene: TRBJ2-3
v_gene: TRBV15
CDR3nt: TGTGCCACCAGCAGAGATGGGCGGGAGGGGGCCACAGATACGCAGTATTTT
CDR3aa: CATSRDGREGATDTQYF

len: 16
d_gene: TRBD2
abundance: -
j_gene: TRBJ2-3
v_gene: TRBV20-1
CDR3nt: TGCAGTGCTAGGGACCTACTAGCGGGCCTCACAGATACGCAGTATTTT
CDR3aa: CSARDLLAGLTDTQYF

len: 14
d_gene: TRBD1
abundance: -
j_gene: TRBJ1-6
v_gene: TRBV7-9
CDR3nt: TGTGCCAGCAGCCGACAGGGGGGGATTTCACCCCTCCACTTT
CDR3aa: CASSRQGGISPLHF

len: 12
d_gene: TRBD2
abundance: -
j_gene: TRBJ2-7
v_gene: TRBV20-1
CDR3nt: TGCAGGGGGACTAGCGGGAGTGGCGAGCAGTACTTC
CDR3aa: CRGTSGSGEQYF

len: 15
d_gene: TRBD2
abundance: -
j_gene: TRBJ2-3
v_gene: TRBV6-6
CDR3nt: TGTGCCAGCAGTTCCCTAGCGGTGAGCACAGATACGCAGTATTTT
CDR3aa: CASSSLAVSTDTQYF

len: 15
d_gene: -
abundance: -
j_gene: TRBJ2-3
v_gene: TRBV14
CDR3nt: TGTGCCAGCAGCCAAGTCGAAGGGGGCACAGATACGCAGTATTTT
CDR3aa: CASSQVEGGTDTQYF

len: 14
d_gene: -
abundance: -
j_gene: TRBJ2-6
v_gene: TRBV30
CDR3nt: TGTGCCTGGAGTCGGGGGTCTGGGGCCAACGTCCTGACTTTC
CDR3aa: CAWSRGSGANVLTF

len: 15
d_gene: -
abundance: -
j_gene: TRBJ1-2
v_gene: TRBV2
CDR3nt: TGTGCCAGCAGTGAATTTGAGAGAACTAACTATGGCTACACCTTC
CDR3aa: CASSEFERTNYGYTF

len: 14
d_gene: -
abundance: -
j_gene: TRBJ2-7
v_gene: TRBV21-1
CDR3nt: TGTGCCAGCAGACCGGGACAGGGTTACCACGAGCAGTACTTC
CDR3aa: CASRPGQGYHEQYF

len: 14
d_gene: TRBD1
abundance: -
j_gene: TRBJ1-5
v_gene: TRBV2
CDR3nt: TGTGCCAGCAGTGGGACAGGGGTAACTCAGCCCCAGCATTTT
CDR3aa: CASSGTGVTQPQHF